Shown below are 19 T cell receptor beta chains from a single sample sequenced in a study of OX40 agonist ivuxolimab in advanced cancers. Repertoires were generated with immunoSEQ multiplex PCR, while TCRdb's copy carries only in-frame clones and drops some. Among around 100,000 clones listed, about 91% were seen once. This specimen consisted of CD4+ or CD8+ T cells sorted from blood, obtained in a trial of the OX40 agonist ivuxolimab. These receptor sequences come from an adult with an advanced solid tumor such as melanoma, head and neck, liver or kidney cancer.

The CDR3 DNA follows: TGTGCCAGCAGTACTAGACAGAACCAAGAGACCCAGTACTTC. It encodes CASSTRQNQETQYF. V gene TRBV6-6 combines with J gene TRBJ2-5; the D call may be TRBD1 or TRBD2 (5 bases each). The germline V gene encodes CDR1 MNHNY and CDR2 SVGAGI (reference sequence). V was pared by 5 bases and J by 0 bases, with 10 bases between. The CDR3 is 14 residues long.

The CDR3 is CASSSRSSYEQYF. CDR3 sequence (DNA): TGTGCCAGCAGCTCTAGGAGCTCCTACGAGCAGTACTTC. The chain is built from TRBV7-6 and TRBJ2-7; D is unresolved. This CDR3 region has 13 residues. Trimming pared 4 bases from V and 0 bases from J, leaving 7 bases between. Looked up from germline, CDR1 is SGHVS and CDR2 is FNYEAQ.

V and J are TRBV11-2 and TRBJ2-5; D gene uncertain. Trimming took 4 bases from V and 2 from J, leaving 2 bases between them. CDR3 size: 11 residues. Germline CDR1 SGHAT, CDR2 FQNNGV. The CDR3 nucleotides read TGTGCCAGCAGCTATCAAGAGACCCAGTACTTC. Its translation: CASSYQETQYF.

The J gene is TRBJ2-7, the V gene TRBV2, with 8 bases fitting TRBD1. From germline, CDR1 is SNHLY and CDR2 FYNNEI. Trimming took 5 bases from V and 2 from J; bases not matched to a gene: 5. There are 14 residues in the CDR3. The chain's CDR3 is CASSRTGNTYEQYF. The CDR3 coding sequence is TGTGCCAGCAGTCGGACAGGGAACACCTACGAGCAGTACTTC.

The CDR3 DNA sequence: TGTGCCACCAGCAGAGATGTTGAAGAGACCCAGTACTTC. This gives the protein CATSRDVEETQYF. The chain combines TRBV15 with TRBJ2-5, with no clear D. In germline, CDR1 is LNHNV, CDR2 YYDKDF (reference sequence). CDR3 size: 13 residues. The germline V and J ends were trimmed by 0 bases and 3 bases, with 5 bases remaining between them.

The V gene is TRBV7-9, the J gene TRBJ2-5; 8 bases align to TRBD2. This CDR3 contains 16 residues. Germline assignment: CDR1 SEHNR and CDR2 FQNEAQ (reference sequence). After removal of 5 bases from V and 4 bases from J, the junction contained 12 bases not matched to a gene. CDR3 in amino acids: CASSQAGAGALETQYF. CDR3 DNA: TGTGCCAGCAGCCAGGCGGGAGCGGGAGCGTTAGAGACCCAGTACTTC.

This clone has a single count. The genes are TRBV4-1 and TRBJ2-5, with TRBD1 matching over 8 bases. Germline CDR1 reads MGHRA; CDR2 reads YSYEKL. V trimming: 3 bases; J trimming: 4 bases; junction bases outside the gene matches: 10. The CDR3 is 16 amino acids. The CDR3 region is CASSHPGQGAGETQYF. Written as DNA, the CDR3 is TGCGCCAGCAGCCACCCTGGGCAGGGGGCTGGAGAGACCCAGTACTTC.

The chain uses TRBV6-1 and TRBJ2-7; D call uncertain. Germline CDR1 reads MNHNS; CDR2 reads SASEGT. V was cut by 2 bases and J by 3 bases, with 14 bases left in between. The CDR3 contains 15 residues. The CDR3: CASSERLGIGYEQYF. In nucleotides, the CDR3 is TGTGCCAGCAGTGAACGGTTGGGGATTGGCTACGAGCAGTACTTC.

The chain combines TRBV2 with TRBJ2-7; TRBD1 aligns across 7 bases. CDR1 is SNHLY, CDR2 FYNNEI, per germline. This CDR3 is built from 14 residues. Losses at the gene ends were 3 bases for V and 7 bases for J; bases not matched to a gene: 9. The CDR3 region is CASSERQGPWEQYF. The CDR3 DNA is TGTGCCAGCAGTGAGAGACAGGGACCTTGGGAGCAGTACTTC.

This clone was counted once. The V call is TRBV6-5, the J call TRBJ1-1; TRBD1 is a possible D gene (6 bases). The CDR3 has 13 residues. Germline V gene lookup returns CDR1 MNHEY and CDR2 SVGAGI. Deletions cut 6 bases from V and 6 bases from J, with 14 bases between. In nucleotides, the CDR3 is TGTGCCAGCAGGTCCACAGGGCGCCCTGAAGCTTTCTTT. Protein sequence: CASRSTGRPEAFF.

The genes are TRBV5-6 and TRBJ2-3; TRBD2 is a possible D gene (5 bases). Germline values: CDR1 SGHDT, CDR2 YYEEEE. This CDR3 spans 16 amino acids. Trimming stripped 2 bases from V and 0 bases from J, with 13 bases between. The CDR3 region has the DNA TGTGCCAGCAGCTTAGGCCCGGGGTCTAGCACAGATACGCAGTATTTT. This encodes CASSLGPGSSTDTQYF.

DNA of the CDR3: TGTGCCAGCAGTGGGGCCGGCACTGGAGTGCACGAGCAGTACTTC. Protein sequence: CASSGAGTGVHEQYF. The rearrangement links TRBV2 to TRBJ2-7; D gene uncertain. This CDR3 spans 15 amino acids. Germline CDR1 is SNHLY and CDR2 is FYNNEI. V lost 4 bases and J 5 bases, leaving 18 bases between the germline ends.

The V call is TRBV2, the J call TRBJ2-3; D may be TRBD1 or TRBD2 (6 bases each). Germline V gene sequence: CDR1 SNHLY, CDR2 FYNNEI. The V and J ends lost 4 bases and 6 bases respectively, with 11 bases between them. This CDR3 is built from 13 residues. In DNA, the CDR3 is TGTGCCAGCAGTGGCCGGAGGGGGGATACGCAGTATTTT. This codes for CASSGRRGDTQYF.

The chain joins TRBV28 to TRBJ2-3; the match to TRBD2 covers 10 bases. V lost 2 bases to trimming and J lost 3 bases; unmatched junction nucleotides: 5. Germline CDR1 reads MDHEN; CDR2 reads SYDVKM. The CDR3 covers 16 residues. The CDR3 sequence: CASSLASGRRTDTQYF. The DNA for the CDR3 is TGTGCCAGCAGTTTAGCTAGCGGGAGAAGGACAGATACGCAGTATTTT.

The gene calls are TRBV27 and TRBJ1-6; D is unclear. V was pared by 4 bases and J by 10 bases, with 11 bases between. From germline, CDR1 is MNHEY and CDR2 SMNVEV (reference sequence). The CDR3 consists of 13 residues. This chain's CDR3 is CASSSAGRSPLHF. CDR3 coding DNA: TGTGCCAGCAGTTCGGCAGGAAGGTCACCCCTCCACTTT.

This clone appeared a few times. CDR3 DNA: TGTGCCAGCAAACTGGGGGGGCTTGAGACCCAGTACTTC. It encodes CASKLGGLETQYF. The V gene is TRBV28, the J gene TRBJ2-5, with TRBD2 as a possible D gene (7 bases). With 7 bases removed from V and 5 bases from J, the gap between germline ends came to 14 bases. Germline V gene lookup returns CDR1 MDHEN and CDR2 SYDVKM. This CDR3 has 13 residues.

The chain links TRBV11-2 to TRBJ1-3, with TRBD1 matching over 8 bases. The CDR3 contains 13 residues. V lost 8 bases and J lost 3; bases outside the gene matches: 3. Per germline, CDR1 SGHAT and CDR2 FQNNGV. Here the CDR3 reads CASGGTGGNTIYF. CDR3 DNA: TGTGCCAGCGGAGGGACAGGTGGAAACACCATATATTTT.

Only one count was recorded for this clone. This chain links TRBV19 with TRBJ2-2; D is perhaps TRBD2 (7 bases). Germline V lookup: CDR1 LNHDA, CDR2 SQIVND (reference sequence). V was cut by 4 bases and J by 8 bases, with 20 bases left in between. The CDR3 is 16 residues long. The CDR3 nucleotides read TGTGCCAGTAGTAGAACCCTGGCGGGGGCCGCAGGGGAGCTGTTTTTT. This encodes CASSRTLAGAAGELFF. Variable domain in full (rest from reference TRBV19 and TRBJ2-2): DGGITQSPKYLFRKEGQNVTLSCEQNLNHDAMYWYRQDPGQGLRLIYYSQIVNDFQKGDIAEGYSVSREKKESFPLTVTSAQKNPTAFYLCASSRTLAGAAGELFFGEGSRLTVL.

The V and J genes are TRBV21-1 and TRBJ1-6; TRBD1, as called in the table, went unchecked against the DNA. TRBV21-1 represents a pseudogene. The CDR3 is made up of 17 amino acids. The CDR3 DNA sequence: TGTGCCAGCAGCAATCCTAGGGACAGATCGTCTAATTCACCCCTCCACTTT. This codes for CASSNPRDRSSNSPLHF.